These 25 T cell receptor beta chains were all obtained from the same sample, sequenced in a study of T cells in Graves' hyperthyroidism and ophthalmopathy. It was RNA transcripts that yielded the amplified TCR beta CDR3 regions. The HTBI primer set was used in a first-round RT-PCR of the TCR CDR3. TCRdb processed the multiplex PCR reads anew with MiXCR; each CDR3 protein has one entry. The sample shows some 350,000 distinct CDR3 sequences, approximately 15% of them seen only once. The sequencing sample was made of blood. Every receptor here comes from a woman aged 18-30 years with Graves' hyperthyroidism that later progressed to Graves' ophthalmopathy.

The chain recombines TRBV20-1 with TRBJ2-1, with D perhaps TRBD1 (6 bases). V dropped 7 bases and J dropped 7 bases, with 20 bases sitting between them. The germline CDR1 and CDR2 sequences are DFQATT and SNEGSKA (reference sequence). CDR3 size: 14 residues. This chain's CDR3 is CSGEQGRGQNEQFF. The CDR3 DNA is TGCAGTGGGGAACAGGGCAGAGGGCAGAATGAGCAGTTCTTC.

This clonotype came up many times. In DNA, the CDR3 is TGTGCCAGCACCTTATGGAGCAGGGGGGGTGAAGCTTTCTTT. Translating it yields CASTLWSRGGEAFF. The gene calls are TRBV28 and TRBJ1-1; 7 positions agree with TRBD1. Unmatched junction bases numbered 12, after V lost 7 bases and J lost 7 bases. Germline-derived CDR1 and CDR2 are MDHEN and SYDVKM. This CDR3 region has 14 residues.

This clonotype was seen repeatedly, ten times or more. The V and J genes are TRBV20-1 and TRBJ2-3, with 10 bases aligning to TRBD2. Trimming cost V 4 bases and J 6 bases; bases outside gene matches: 4. From germline, CDR1 is DFQATT and CDR2 SNEGSKA (reference sequence). The CDR3 runs 13 residues. CDR3 amino acids: CSATSGRGDTQYF. The CDR3 nucleotides read TGCAGTGCTACTAGCGGGAGAGGTGATACGCAGTATTTT.

The genes are TRBV9 and TRBJ2-3; D is unresolved. The CDR3 has 16 amino acids. V lost 4 bases to trimming and J lost 2 bases, with 17 bases between them. The V gene's germline CDR1 is SGDLS and CDR2 YYNGEE. The CDR3, as DNA: TGTGCCAGCAGCCAAGAGTGGCTACCTCTCACAGATACGCAGTATTTT. Amino acid sequence: CASSQEWLPLTDTQYF.

The table lists this clonotype with many counts. The genes are TRBV5-1 and TRBJ2-7; 7 bases agree with TRBD1. Per germline, CDR1 SGHRS and CDR2 YFSETQ. The ends lost 3 bases at V and 3 bases at J; junction bases unmatched: 6. This CDR3 has 14 amino acids. CDR3 DNA sequence: TGCGCCAGCAGCTCACCGGGACAGAACTACGAGCAGTACTTC. Protein: CASSSPGQNYEQYF. Full variable domain (remainder filled in from reference TRBV5-1 and TRBJ2-7): KAGVTQTPRYLIKTRGQQVTLSCSPISGHRSVSWYQQTPGQGLQFLFEYFSETQRNKGNFPGRFSGRQFSNSRSEMNVSTLELGDSALYLCASSSPGQNYEQYFGPGTRLTVT.

Many counts were recorded for this clonotype. CDR3: CASTAYYRGDEQYF. The CDR3 region has the DNA TGTGCCAGCACCGCGTATTATAGGGGGGATGAGCAGTACTTC. The rearrangement uses TRBV28 and TRBJ2-7; the D gene could be TRBD1 or TRBD2 (6 bases each). The CDR3 covers 14 residues. Trimming took off 7 bases at V and 7 bases at J, with 20 bases between the two ends. Germline lookup yields CDR1 MDHEN and CDR2 SYDVKM.

In this sample, this clonotype turned up a few times. The CDR3 coding sequence is TGCAGTGCTAGAGGGTTAGCGGGAGCCACAGATACGCAGTATTTT. The encoded protein is CSARGLAGATDTQYF. The chain carries TRBV20-1 and TRBJ2-3; 9 bases are a match to TRBD2. The germline V gene encodes CDR1 DFQATT and CDR2 SNEGSKA (reference sequence). The CDR3 sequence is 15 residues long. V trimming: 1 base; J trimming: 2 bases; junction bases outside the gene matches: 4.

At least ten counts were recorded for this clonotype. The genes are TRBV2 and TRBJ2-2; 7 bases are a match to TRBD2. Germline V gene data show CDR1 as SNHLY and CDR2 as FYNNEI. CDR3 length equals 16 residues. V dropped 0 bases and J dropped 6; count of bases not matched to a gene: 7. CDR3 nucleotide sequence: TGTGCCAGCAGTGAAGCGGGGACTACCACCTCCGGGGAGCTGTTTTTT. Protein sequence: CASSEAGTTTSGELFF. Full variable domain (remainder filled in from reference TRBV2 and TRBJ2-2): EPEVTQTPSHQVTQMGQEVILRCVPISNHLYFYWYRQILGQKVEFLVSFYNNEISEKSEIFDDQFSVERPDGSNFTLKIRSTKLEDSAMYFCASSEAGTTTSGELFFGEGSRLTVL.

This clonotype was observed at least ten times. CDR3 protein: CASSFRGGSEQFF. The CDR3 DNA sequence: TGTGCCAGCAGTTTTAGAGGAGGCTCTGAGCAGTTCTTC. The chain links TRBV12-3 or TRBV12-4 to TRBJ2-1, with D possibly being TRBD2 (5 bases). The CDR3 loop spans 13 amino acids. V was pared by 3 bases and J by 9 bases, with 12 bases between.

Ten or more counts support this clonotype. The V call is TRBV6-1, the J call TRBJ2-2; 9 nucleotides line up with TRBD2. Germline V gene sequence: CDR1 MNHNS, CDR2 SASEGT. V shed 3 bases and J 5 bases; nucleotides not matched to a gene: 4. The CDR3 loop spans 15 amino acids. Here the CDR3 reads CASSDWLAGTGELFF. CDR3 sequence (DNA): TGTGCCAGCAGTGATTGGCTAGCGGGAACCGGGGAGCTGTTTTTT.

Only a few counts were recorded for this clonotype. This rearrangement joins TRBV28 to TRBJ1-5; D unclear. The CDR3 totals 14 residues. Germline assignment: CDR1 MDHEN and CDR2 SYDVKM. V gave up 4 bases and J gave up 7 bases, with 14 bases separating them. For the CDR3, the DNA is TGTGCCAGCAGTTCATGGCAGGAGCGGCAGCCCCAGCATTTT. This codes for CASSSWQERQPQHF.

This clonotype was seen many times. This rearrangement joins TRBV27 to TRBJ2-7; 7 positions match TRBD2. J gave up 3 bases and V 3 bases, and 8 bases lay outside the gene matches. The CDR3 totals 15 residues. The germline V gene has CDR1 MNHEY and CDR2 SMNVEV (reference sequence). Written as DNA, the CDR3 is TGTGCCAGCAGTTTTGGCGGGAGAGAAAGCTACGAGCAGTACTTC. Its protein is CASSFGGRESYEQYF.

To note about this clonotype: A much larger clone is a single base away; this may be a read error. The chain joins TRBV3-1 to TRBJ2-1; D unclear. The V end lost 1 base, the J end lost 9 bases, and 16 bases lay between the germline ends. Germline V gene lookup returns CDR1 LGHDT and CDR2 YNNKEL (reference sequence). The length of the CDR3 is 15 residues. The chain's CDR3 is CASSQGAARVREQFF. DNA for the CDR3: TGTGCCAGCAGCCAAGGCGCGGCTAGAGTTCGTGAGCAGTTCTTC.

This clonotype has a count of ten or more. This chain links TRBV5-5 with TRBJ1-1, with TRBD1 as a possible D gene (6 bases). V was cut by 1 base and J by 1 base, with 8 bases left in between. Per germline, CDR1 SGHKS and CDR2 YYEKEE (reference sequence). CDR3 length: 14 residues. The CDR3 bases are TGTGCCAGCAGCTTGTCGGGGGCGAACACTGAAGCTTTCTTT. Protein sequence: CASSLSGANTEAFF. Based on the CDR3 plus reference TRBV5-5 and TRBJ1-1, the full variable domain is DAGVTQSPTHLIKTRGQQVTLRCSPISGHKSVSWYQQVLGQGPQFIFQYYEKEERGRGNFPDRFSARQFPNYSSELNVNALLLGDSALYLCASSLSGANTEAFFGQGTRLTVV.

This clonotype was seen many times. The V call is TRBV5-1, the J call TRBJ2-7, with 11 bases lining up with TRBD1. The germline gives CDR1 SGHRS, CDR2 YFSETQ. The CDR3 runs 16 residues. V trimming: 5 bases; J trimming: 5 bases; junction bases outside the gene matches: 12. The CDR3 is CASRSDGTGGSHEQYF. CDR3 sequence (DNA): TGCGCCAGCAGGTCCGACGGGACAGGGGGTTCGCACGAGCAGTACTTC.

The sample holds many counts of this clonotype. This chain connects TRBV6-6 to TRBJ1-5, with D perhaps TRBD1 (6 bases). In germline, CDR1 is MNHNY, CDR2 SVGAGI (reference sequence). Trimming stripped 0 bases from V and 3 bases from J, with 9 bases between. The CDR3 is 15 residues long. CDR3 residues: CASSYSSGANQPQHF. DNA for the CDR3: TGTGCCAGCAGTTACTCGTCAGGGGCCAATCAGCCCCAGCATTTT.

The CDR3 reads CASSQAQGLPSEQYF. Here the CDR3 DNA reads TGTGCCAGCAGCCAAGCCCAGGGGCTCCCTTCCGAGCAGTACTTC. The chain employs TRBV14 and TRBJ2-7; maybe TRBD1 (6 bases). V was pared by 1 base and J by 6 bases, with 16 bases between. The CDR3 length is 15 residues. In germline, CDR1 is SGHDN, CDR2 FVKESK.

This clonotype was recorded at least ten times. The genes are TRBV5-1 and TRBJ1-4; 7 bases map to TRBD1. Losses at the gene ends were 4 bases for V and 8 bases for J; bases not matched to a gene: 5. Germline CDR1 SGHRS, CDR2 YFSETQ. The CDR3 is made up of 13 amino acids. CDR3 nucleotide sequence: TGCGCCAGCAGCAGAGGACAGGAAGAAAAACTGTTTTTT. It codes for CASSRGQEEKLFF.

In its sample, this clonotype was seen many times. The chain joins TRBV2 to TRBJ2-3, with D maybe TRBD2 (6 bases). The V gene's germline CDR1 is SNHLY and CDR2 FYNNEI. The CDR3 consists of 15 residues. The V end was cut by 5 bases, the J end by 2 bases, with 14 bases between. The CDR3 reads CASSRDFLNTDTQYF. CDR3 DNA sequence: TGTGCCAGCAGTCGGGACTTCCTCAACACAGATACGCAGTATTTT. The full variable domain, rest sourced from reference TRBV2 and TRBJ2-3, is EPEVTQTPSHQVTQMGQEVILRCVPISNHLYFYWYRQILGQKVEFLVSFYNNEISEKSEIFDDQFSVERPDGSNFTLKIRSTKLEDSAMYFCASSRDFLNTDTQYFGPGTRLTVL.

This clonotype was recorded many times. This chain joins TRBV6-1 and TRBJ2-3, with D maybe TRBD1 (5 bases). The CDR3 runs 14 residues. Germline CDR1 and CDR2: MNHNS and SASEGT. Trimming removed 8 bases from V and 0 bases from J, with 12 bases in between. CDR3: CASGGAASTDTQYF. The CDR3 nucleotides are TGTGCCAGCGGTGGGGCAGCTAGCACAGATACGCAGTATTTT.

The chain has TRBV9 and TRBJ1-3; D not certain. The CDR3 has 16 amino acids. Germline V gene lookup returns CDR1 SGDLS and CDR2 YYNGEE. V gave up 1 base and J gave up 4 bases, with 15 bases separating them. In DNA form, the CDR3 reads TGTGCCAGCAGCGTAAGTTCCAGGCTTGAAGGAAACACCATATATTTT. Its protein is CASSVSSRLEGNTIYF. The whole variable domain, filled in from reference TRBV9 and TRBJ1-3, reads DSGVTQTPKHLITATGQRVTLRCSPRSGDLSVYWYQQSLDQGLQFLIQYYNGEERAKGNILERFSAQQFPDLHSELNLSSLELGDSALYFCASSVSSRLEGNTIYFGEGSWLTVV.

This clonotype was detected a few times. J is TRBJ2-3 and V is TRBV6-2 or TRBV6-3; D remains ambiguous. Trimming shortened V by 0 bases and J by 4 bases, and 8 bases separated the two germline ends. The CDR3 has 14 amino acids. Germline V gives CDR1 MNHEY, CDR2 SVGEGT. CDR3 loop: CASSYSTAPDTQYF. The CDR3, as DNA: TGTGCCAGCAGTTACTCGACGGCGCCAGATACGCAGTATTTT.

In this sample, this clonotype turned up many times. The chain has TRBV6-2 or TRBV6-3 and TRBJ2-5; D could derive from TRBD1 or TRBD2 (6 bases each). V shed 4 bases and J shed 1 base, with 19 bases lying between them. The CDR3 sequence is 17 residues long. Germline V gives CDR1 MNHEY, CDR2 SVGEGT. CDR3 nucleotide sequence: TGTGCCAGCAGTTTTCTCGTCCAAGGGGGGCCCCAAGAGACCCAGTACTTC. It translates to CASSFLVQGGPQETQYF.

This clonotype was counted only a few times. The genes are TRBV20-1 and TRBJ2-1; D not resolved. Germline lookup yields CDR1 DFQATT and CDR2 SNEGSKA (reference sequence). The ends were cut back, 1 base at V and 2 bases at J, with 12 bases in the middle. The CDR3 has 15 amino acids. As DNA, the CDR3 is TGCAGTGCTAGAGTTGGGATGCCCCCCTACAATGAGCAGTTCTTC. Amino acid sequence: CSARVGMPPYNEQFF.

This clonotype showed up just a few times. V is TRBV20-1 and J is TRBJ1-2; tentatively, D is TRBD1 (6 bases). The V gene's germline CDR1 is DFQATT and CDR2 SNEGSKA (reference sequence). The CDR3 totals 13 residues. Trimming stripped 2 bases from V and 5 bases from J, with 12 bases between. The CDR3 sequence: CSARSGARYGYTF. DNA for the CDR3: TGCAGTGCTAGATCAGGGGCGCGGTATGGCTACACCTTC.